The 10 T cell receptor beta chains below come from one sample, sequenced in a study of vaccination and CD4 T cells after COVID-19. Their antigen targets remain unknown. Treatment described: roughly 10-day PBMC culture with coronavirus spike peptide pools or control peptides (ViraFEST assay). Sequence data for DNA of cultured CD4+ T cells were generated by the Oncomine TCR Beta short-read assay. TCRdb itself ran the PCR reads through MiXCR, one entry per CDR3 protein. The data show about 15,000 distinct CDR3 sequences, around three quarters seen once. Sequenced input: CD4+ T cells from blood, cultured in vitro. These receptors were collected from a human donor who had recovered from COVID-19.

This clonotype was counted a few times. The rearrangement links TRBV7-8 to TRBJ1-5; 10 bases are shared with TRBD1. The CDR3 is 15 amino acids. Germline loops: CDR1 SGHVS, CDR2 FQNEAQ. The V segment lost 7 bases and the J segment 7 bases; nucleotides outside the gene matches: 10. The CDR3 spells CASIRTGGMEQPQHF. CDR3 nucleotides: TGTGCCAGCATCAGGACAGGGGGAATGGAGCAGCCCCAGCATTTT.

This clonotype was counted a few times. V is TRBV5-1 and J is TRBJ1-4; D possibly corresponds to TRBD1 (5 bases). The CDR3 is made up of 15 amino acids. V was trimmed by 4 bases and J by 7 bases, leaving 17 bases between them. Per germline, CDR1 SGHRS and CDR2 YFSETQ. CDR3 sequence (DNA): TGCGCCAGCAGCGCGGAGGGCTGGGACGGTGAAAAACTGTTTTTT. Protein product: CASSAEGWDGEKLFF.

V usage is TRBV5-1 and J usage is TRBJ1-2; D remains ambiguous. V was cut by 1 base and J by 3 bases, with 4 bases left in between. This CDR3 has 12 residues. In germline, CDR1 is SGHRS, CDR2 YFSETQ. The CDR3 spells CASSLRDYGYTF. The CDR3 nucleotides are TGCGCCAGCAGCTTGCGGGACTATGGCTACACCTTC.

This chain joins TRBV20-1 and TRBJ1-1, with D perhaps matching TRBD1 (5 bases). Germline V gene lookup returns CDR1 DFQATT and CDR2 SNEGSKA (reference sequence). Trimming took off 6 bases at V and 5 bases at J, with 16 bases between the two ends. The CDR3 has 13 amino acids. CDR3 in amino acids: CSAPPGGGTEAFF. In DNA form, the CDR3 reads TGCAGTGCCCCTCCCGGGGGTGGAACTGAAGCTTTCTTT.

There are a few counts of this clonotype. The gene calls are TRBV19 and TRBJ1-1; tentative D call: TRBD1 (6 bases). This CDR3 region has 16 residues. Looked up from germline, CDR1 is LNHDA and CDR2 is SQIVND (reference sequence). Trimming removed 1 base from V and 3 bases from J, with 15 bases in between. CDR3 sequence: CASSIGQGRGHTEAFF. CDR3 bases: TGTGCCAGTAGTATAGGGCAGGGGAGAGGGCACACTGAAGCTTTCTTT.

The chain combines TRBV7-2 with TRBJ1-5; D may be TRBD1 (5 bases). CDR1 is SGHTA and CDR2 is FQGNSA in the germline V gene. The V gene lost 5 bases and the J gene lost 6 bases, with 17 bases spanning the gap. This CDR3 region has 15 residues. The CDR3 here is CASSPQGGMGQPQHF. The CDR3 DNA follows: TGTGCCAGCAGCCCCCAGGGAGGGATGGGTCAGCCCCAGCATTTT.

This clonotype was picked up one time. The genes are TRBV7-2 and TRBJ2-5, with D maybe TRBD2 (5 bases). V dropped 5 bases and J dropped 5 bases, with 9 bases sitting between them. Germline loops: CDR1 SGHTA, CDR2 FQGNSA. This CDR3 has 12 residues. The CDR3 DNA is TGTGCCAGCAGCCTCCGCGGGGAGACCCAGTACTTC. Translation gives CASSLRGETQYF.

This chain links TRBV29-1 with TRBJ1-5, with 7 bases identical to TRBD1. V shed 5 bases, J shed 6 bases, and the junction held 7 bases outside the gene matches. There are 13 residues in the CDR3. Per the germline V gene, CDR1 is SQVTM and CDR2 is ANQGSEA. CDR3 coding DNA: TGCAGCGTTACGACAGGGCTCGGTCAGCCCCAGCATTTT. Translating gives CSVTTGLGQPQHF. Complete variable domain (other parts from reference TRBV29-1 and TRBJ1-5): SAVISQKPSRDICQRGTSLTIQCQVDSQVTMMFWYRQQPGQSLTLIATANQGSEATYESGFVIDKFPISRPNLTFSTLTVSNMSPEDSSIYLCSVTTGLGQPQHFGDGTRLSIL.

V usage is TRBV6-1 and J usage is TRBJ1-1; D not resolved. Trimming took off 8 bases at V and 4 bases at J, with 5 bases between the two ends. The germline V gene encodes CDR1 MNHNS and CDR2 SASEGT. The CDR3 is 10 residues long. The CDR3 DNA follows: TGTGCCAGCGGTATCACTGAAGCTTTCTTT. Translation gives CASGITEAFF.

V usage is TRBV7-2 and J usage is TRBJ1-2; D is undetermined. CDR1 is SGHTA and CDR2 is FQGNSA in the germline V gene. The length of the CDR3 is 14 residues. Deletions cut 3 bases from V and 7 bases from J, with 15 bases between. DNA for the CDR3: TGTGCCAGCAGCTTCCTGGGCCACTCTCCTGGCTACACCTTC. This gives the protein CASSFLGHSPGYTF.